Included here is one T cell receptor (beta chain) sequence, with context. The data are from a study of T cell responses to AZD1222 COVID-19 vaccine. The CDR3 length is 12 residues. The V and J ends lost 2 bases and 1 base respectively, with 4 bases between them. The germline V gene encodes CDR1 SQVTM and CDR2 ANQGSEA. Some clones are missing from TCRdb's copy, which holds only in-frame ones; the method was immunoSEQ multiplex PCR. The table records 150,000 to 200,000 clones, about 89% of them present only once. This clonotype was obtained from an adult in good health. The gene calls are TRBV29-1 and TRBJ2-3; D is undetermined. The specimen was peripheral blood, collected on day 0 of AZD1222 vaccination. CDR3 amino acids: CSVEMGTDTQYF. The CDR3 nucleotides are TGCAGCGTTGAAATGGGCACAGATACGCAGTATTTT.